Described below is a single T cell receptor (beta chain) sequence and its context. This entry belongs to a study of blood T cell repertoires in COVID-19. On the study more broadly: The origin of the acute and convalescent COVID-19 samples was the United States, Italy and Spain. From T cells, B-cell-depleted T cells, or PBMCs came the material, which was cDNA or gDNA.

Original handling: From reference gene primer amplification, estimates of nucleated cell counts were derived. Assay: immunoSEQ multiplex PCR; the TCRdb copy retains only in-frame clones and omits some. V and J calls and clone size follow that table, whereas D and trimming were derived from the DNA. The sample lists 20,000 to 25,000 clones, roughly 84% seen once, with 2.5% to 4% in the top ten. This TCR was sampled from a man in his forties with acute or convalescent COVID-19. Specimen: peripheral blood.

The CDR3: CASRSQGRGYTF. The CDR3, as DNA: TGTGCCAGCAGGAGCCAGGGTCGTGGCTACACCTTC. The chain recombines TRBV2 with TRBJ1-2, with a possible D match to TRBD1 (5 bases). The germline V gene encodes CDR1 SNHLY and CDR2 FYNNEI. V lost 6 bases and J lost 7, with 12 bases in between. There are 12 residues in the CDR3.